This TCR beta chain is from a study of shared clonotypes between healthy human individuals. Per germline, CDR1 SGDLS and CDR2 YYNGEE. The CDR3 runs to 16 residues. Trimming took 3 bases from V and 5 from J; bases not matched to a gene: 14. Concerning this clone: Its antigen is unidentified.

The study, taken as a whole, reports: Shared clonotypes: about 5% naive CD4, around 3.4% naive CD8, about 2.2% memory CD4, about 0.41% memory CD8. Sample collection involved blood only; tissue repertoires are likely different.

The data were produced by immunoSEQ multiplex PCR, yet TCRdb's version contains in-frame clones alone and is incomplete. The sample shows some 1,600,000 clones, 95% to 99% of them seen only once. Every contributor of samples was a Caucasian grown-up residing in Nashville, Tennessee. This clonotype was sampled from a man aged 30 to 39 in good health. The sample comprised naive CD4+ T cells sorted from blood. As to subset: CD45RA+ positively selected. J is TRBJ2-7 and V is TRBV9; 7 nucleotides line up with TRBD2. Here the CDR3 DNA reads TGTGCCAGCAGCGCTACGCCGGGGGGACTATTTAACGAGCAGTACTTC. It translates to CASSATPGGLFNEQYF.